These 10 T cell receptor beta chains were sequenced from one sample in a study of blood T cell repertoires in COVID-19. Assay: immunoSEQ multiplex PCR; the TCRdb copy retains only in-frame clones and omits some. The sample records about 200,000 clones, roughly four fifths being singletons. Material: PBMCs or T cells enriched from blood (not recorded which). The receptors derive from a woman between 45 and 65 years old who had been exposed to COVID-19.

CDR3 nucleotides: TGTGCCAGCAGCCGTCAACAGGGTGCTAATGAAAAACTGTTTTTT. This sequence encodes CASSRQQGANEKLFF. The chain links TRBV7-9 to TRBJ1-4; a weak D match, TRBD1 (6 bases). The V gene lost 5 bases and the J gene lost 3 bases, with 13 bases spanning the gap. This CDR3 is 15 amino acids long. Germline V CDR1 and CDR2: SEHNR, FQNEAQ (reference sequence).

The chain joins TRBV7-9 to TRBJ1-1, with D possibly being TRBD1 (6 bases). There are 14 residues in the CDR3. The germline V gene has CDR1 SEHNR and CDR2 FQNEAQ (reference sequence). The germline V and J ends were trimmed by 5 bases and 0 bases, with 10 bases remaining between them. In nucleotides, the CDR3 is TGTGCCAGCAGCCACGGACAGTTGAACACTGAAGCTTTCTTT. This translates into CASSHGQLNTEAFF.

This clone showed up just a few times. The rearrangement uses TRBV4-1 and TRBJ2-2; tentatively, D is TRBD2 (7 bases). Trimming took off 5 bases at V and 4 bases at J, with 17 bases between the two ends. Looked up from germline, CDR1 is MGHRA and CDR2 is YSYEKL. This CDR3 contains 16 residues. The CDR3 nucleotides are TGCGCCAGCAGCGCACAGGGAGGGAAATCCACCGGGGAGCTGTTTTTT. Translation: CASSAQGGKSTGELFF.

The gene calls are TRBV7-2 and TRBJ2-7; 7 bases align to TRBD1. The CDR3 spans 15 residues. V trimming: 3 bases; J trimming: 0 bases; junction bases outside the gene matches: 5. CDR1 and CDR2 (germline): SGHTA, FQGNSA. The CDR3 region has the DNA TGTGCCAGCAGCTTTGCCGGGACAGACTCCTACGAGCAGTACTTC. Encoded protein: CASSFAGTDSYEQYF.

The chain combines TRBV6-6 with TRBJ2-6, with TRBD1 as a possible D gene (6 bases). The germline V and J ends were trimmed by 5 bases and 4 bases, with 24 bases remaining between them. CDR1 MNHNY and CDR2 SVGAGI come from the germline V gene (reference sequence). The CDR3 contains 19 residues. The CDR3 sequence is CASSRPAPGQLKGANVLTF. DNA of the CDR3: TGTGCCAGCAGTCGCCCTGCACCGGGACAACTTAAGGGGGCCAACGTCCTGACTTTC.

DNA of the CDR3: TGTGCCAGCAGCCCCTTGGGGGGAAGCATTGTATCTGGGGCCAACGTCCTGACTTTC. As protein: CASSPLGGSIVSGANVLTF. The chain has TRBV7-2 and TRBJ2-6; a weak D match, TRBD2 (6 bases). The CDR3 length is 19 residues. Germline loops: CDR1 SGHTA, CDR2 FQGNSA. The V end was cut by 5 bases, the J end by 1 base, with 21 bases between.

This clone was seen a few times. The V gene is TRBV18, the J gene TRBJ1-4; D might be TRBD1 (5 bases). Germline assignment: CDR1 KGHSH and CDR2 LQKENI. V was clipped by 1 base and J by 0 bases, with 12 bases between them. The CDR3 is 17 amino acids. The CDR3 DNA follows: TGTGCCAGCTCACCACGCGGGACTCTGTCAACTAATGAAAAACTGTTTTTT. It specifies CASSPRGTLSTNEKLFF.

The CDR3 region is CASSLGGARTANEQFF. CDR3 coding DNA: TGTGCCAGCAGCTTAGGAGGGGCCAGGACAGCGAATGAGCAGTTCTTC. This chain connects TRBV7-9 to TRBJ2-1; possibly TRBD1 for D (6 bases). The CDR3 length is 16 residues. Between the trimmed V and J ends, which lost 1 base and 7 bases, there was a span of 17 bases. CDR1 SEHNR and CDR2 FQNEAQ come from the germline V gene (reference sequence).

As DNA, the CDR3 is TGTGCCAGCAGTGGCCGGGACAGGGGGCTTGGAAACACCATATATTTT. Its translation: CASSGRDRGLGNTIYF. The rearrangement links TRBV28 to TRBJ1-3, with TRBD1 matching 12 bases. The V segment lost 5 bases and the J segment 3 bases; nucleotides outside the gene matches: 5. This CDR3 region has 16 residues. The germline V gene has CDR1 MDHEN and CDR2 SYDVKM.

CDR3: CASSEQESQPQHF. CDR3 bases: TGTGCCAGCAGTGAACAGGAAAGTCAGCCCCAGCATTTT. V is TRBV6-1 and J is TRBJ1-5; D unresolved. From germline, CDR1 is MNHNS and CDR2 SASEGT. This CDR3 has 13 residues. V lost 2 bases to trimming and J lost 6 bases, with 8 bases between them.